The source of this TCR beta chain is a study of regulatory T cells in long-lasting Graves disease. V was cut by 5 bases and J by 3 bases, with 11 bases left in between. This CDR3 has 13 residues. CDR1 is MNHNS and CDR2 is SASEGT in the germline V gene. iRepertoire HTBI primers and Arm-PCR of CDR3 regions built TCR beta libraries. As originally analysed: Detected in the samples were 62 TRBV and about 15 TRBJ segments. TCRdb independently ran MiXCR on the multiplex PCR reads; one entry per CDR3 protein. The V and J calls were determined by TCRdb, not by the authors. The data hold 450,000 to 600,000 distinct CDR3 sequences, with roughly 13% observed a single time. Time point here: newly diagnosed GD, antithyroid drugs for less than 3 months. PBMCs were the source of the RNA used for TCR sequencing. A further study also used this sample, focusing on T cells in Graves' hyperthyroidism and ophthalmopathy.

The TCR sequence derives from a man aged 25 to 45 with Graves disease. The chain combines TRBV6-1 with TRBJ2-7; D gene unclear. The sequenced sample was peripheral blood mononuclear cells (PBMCs), obtained at new diagnosis, from a patient treated with antithyroid drugs. CDR3 residues: CASSPLKFYEQYF. The CDR3 coding sequence is TGTGCCAGCAGTCCACTCAAGTTCTACGAGCAGTACTTC.